These 15 T cell receptor beta chains were all obtained from the same sample, sequenced in a study of identical twins. Each CDR3 protein gets one entry after TCRdb re-called the 5' RACE reads with MiXCR. The profile shows roughly 720,000 distinct CDR3 sequences, 15% to 20% of them singletons. These same records also appear under a second study, on T cells expressing NK-cell markers.

The sample comprised PBMCs. Receptors were obtained from a woman aged 18 to 35 in good health.

This clonotype was found a few times. The chain is built from TRBV15 and TRBJ1-1, with D maybe TRBD1 (6 bases). The germline V gene encodes CDR1 LNHNV and CDR2 YYDKDF (reference sequence). The CDR3 is 12 amino acids. V dropped 7 bases and J dropped 11 bases, with 17 bases sitting between them. CDR3 DNA sequence: TGTGCCACCACCAAGGACAGCTTGAATGCTTTCTTT. Amino acids: CATTKDSLNAFF.

The CDR3 DNA reads as TGCGCCAGCAACCATGCGGCGGGAAATGAGCAGTTCTTC. This encodes CASNHAAGNEQFF. The V call is TRBV5-1, the J call TRBJ2-1; D may be TRBD2 (6 bases). The CDR3 runs to 13 residues. The V and J ends lost 6 bases and 7 bases respectively, with 14 bases between them. Germline lookup yields CDR1 SGHRS and CDR2 YFSETQ.

The chain recombines TRBV12-3 or TRBV12-4 with TRBJ1-5; no clear D. V lost 4 bases, J lost 6 bases, and 16 bases lay in between. The CDR3 runs to 15 residues. The CDR3 loop is CASSSYSSTPQPQHF. The CDR3 DNA is TGTGCCAGCAGTTCCTACTCCTCGACCCCTCAGCCCCAGCATTTT.

The chain links TRBV9 to TRBJ2-3, with TRBD2 as a possible D gene (6 bases). This CDR3 has 13 amino acids. Germline CDR1 SGDLS, CDR2 YYNGEE. V lost 0 bases to trimming and J lost 13 bases, with 15 bases between them. CDR3 sequence: CASSVVETSDKYF. In DNA form, the CDR3 reads TGTGCCAGCAGCGTAGTGGAGACTAGTGATAAGTATTTT.

This clonotype appeared a few times. The chain joins TRBV6-5 to TRBJ1-1; D is possibly TRBD1 (5 bases). Germline V CDR1 and CDR2: MNHEY, SVGAGI. The CDR3 covers 16 residues. V lost 1 base and J 1 base, leaving 13 bases between the germline ends. The CDR3 spells CASSYLPGTGNTEAFF. In nucleotides, the CDR3 is TGTGCCAGCAGTTACTTGCCCGGGACGGGGAACACTGAAGCTTTCTTT.

The gene calls are TRBV12-3 or TRBV12-4 and TRBJ2-1, with D uncertain. CDR3 length: 12 residues. V gave up 2 bases and J gave up 13 bases, with 12 bases separating them. The CDR3 region is CASSLRNAPQFF. In DNA form, the CDR3 reads TGTGCCAGCAGTTTACGTAACGCCCCTCAGTTCTTC.

This clonotype was seen more than once but under ten times. J is TRBJ1-4 and V is TRBV29-1; possibly TRBD1 for D (6 bases). The CDR3 is 13 amino acids. The ends were cut back, 6 bases at V and 5 bases at J, with 13 bases in the middle. Germline V gene data show CDR1 as SQVTM and CDR2 as ANQGSEA. CDR3 sequence reads: CSVIRGGNEKLFF. Here the CDR3 DNA reads TGCAGCGTAATCCGGGGGGGCAATGAAAAACTGTTTTTT.

This sequence joins TRBV24-1 and TRBJ2-3; 13 positions agree with TRBD2. Trimming cost V 4 bases and J 2 bases; bases outside gene matches: 2. This CDR3 is 16 amino acids long. Germline CDR1 is KGHDR and CDR2 is SFDVKD. The CDR3 region has the DNA TGTGCCACCAGTGAGACTAGCGGGAGGACCACAGATACGCAGTATTTT. Translated, it gives CATSETSGRTTDTQYF.

This clonotype was seen at least ten times. The genes are TRBV20-1 and TRBJ2-7, with 7 bases aligning to TRBD2. Trimming cost V 5 bases and J 0 bases; bases outside gene matches: 10. This CDR3 is built from 15 residues. The germline V gene has CDR1 DFQATT and CDR2 SNEGSKA (reference sequence). The CDR3 protein is CSAENSAGASYEQYF. CDR3 DNA: TGCAGTGCTGAGAACTCGGCGGGAGCCTCCTACGAGCAGTACTTC.

This clonotype occurred a few times. The rearrangement joins TRBV27 to TRBJ1-1; D is unclear. Germline CDR1 reads MNHEY; CDR2 reads SMNVEV (reference sequence). The CDR3 has 13 amino acids. The V end lost 6 bases, the J end lost 7 bases, and 15 bases lay between the germline ends. The CDR3 sequence: CASRDLLADEAFF. CDR3 nucleotide sequence: TGTGCCAGCAGGGATTTGTTGGCTGATGAAGCTTTCTTT.

This clonotype was seen a handful of times. The rearrangement uses TRBV6-2 or TRBV6-3 and TRBJ2-7; no clear D. Germline CDR1 and CDR2: MNHEY and SVGEGT. This CDR3 comprises 12 residues. Trimming took 8 bases from V and 3 from J, leaving 11 bases between them. The CDR3 loop is CASGSMYYEQYF. CDR3 DNA sequence: TGTGCCAGCGGCAGCATGTACTACGAGCAGTACTTC.

The table lists this clonotype with many counts. The chain has TRBV7-2 and TRBJ1-6; 8 bases are a match to TRBD1. V was clipped by 5 bases and J by 8 bases; unmatched bases: 2. The CDR3 is 13 amino acids. CDR1 is SGHTA and CDR2 is FQGNSA in the germline V gene. CDR3 amino acids: CASSGQGYSPLHF. Written as DNA, the CDR3 is TGTGCCAGCAGCGGACAGGGATATTCACCCCTCCACTTT.

V is TRBV6-2 or TRBV6-3 and J is TRBJ2-7; possibly TRBD2 for D (5 bases). The V gene's germline CDR1 is MNHEY and CDR2 SVGEGT. Deletions cut 6 bases from V and 0 bases from J, with 15 bases between. The CDR3 loop spans 15 amino acids. CDR3 protein: CASRLGPAFSYEQYF. CDR3 coding DNA: TGTGCCAGCAGACTAGGACCCGCATTCTCCTACGAGCAGTACTTC.

This clonotype appeared a few times. The chain employs TRBV6-1 and TRBJ2-7; 7 nucleotides agree with TRBD2. The germline CDR1 and CDR2 sequences are MNHNS and SASEGT. With 6 bases clipped from V and 6 bases from J, the junction kept 26 bases outside the gene matches. CDR3 size: 19 residues. The CDR3 DNA sequence: TGTGCCAGCAGAACGGCTAGCGGACCTCGCCAACGGGAGGCCCGCGAGCAGTACTTC. This gives the protein CASRTASGPRQREAREQYF.

The chain links TRBV3-1 to TRBJ2-5, with a possible D match to TRBD2 (7 bases). Trimming left V 5 bases short and J 6 bases short, with 16 bases between. Germline values: CDR1 LGHDT, CDR2 YNNKEL (reference sequence). The CDR3 is 14 amino acids. The CDR3 loop reads CASSFEGGRKTQYF. CDR3 DNA sequence: TGTGCCAGCAGCTTTGAGGGGGGGAGAAAGACCCAGTACTTC.